The TCR beta chain described here comes from a study of cytomegalovirus exposure and HLA in healthy donors (dated by TCRdb to about 2017). For the wider study: An earlier analysis of approximately 550 of the donors reported 250 to 300 Gb of sequence data and 117 million unique TCR beta sequences from about 179 million T cells. Rather than using new phenotypic data, the later analysis identified candidate immune exposures from TCR beta sequences and from how often those sequences occurred across donors. An early release covering roughly 640 HLA-typed donors comprised approximately 290 gigabases of sequencing data and 85 million or so unique TCR sequences. Among the roughly 400 genotyped donors, about 83% belonged to the genetic ancestry cluster associated with self-reported Caucasian donors. A later analysis re-examined previously published TCR beta repertoires from over 500 donors and added high-resolution HLA genotyping to investigate patterns of TCR occurrence. A separate validation cohort of about 110 different subjects was used in addition to the roughly 670-subject first cohort. Genome-wide SNP genotypes for about 55% of the 666 donors were used in a later genetic analysis, which treated that subset as a discovery cohort. The study used immunosequencing to profile the T cell repertoires of several hundred subjects and linked those repertoires to cytomegalovirus serostatus. The study aimed to test whether signatures of past pathogen exposure could be identified by cataloging public T cell receptors. To decide whether each TCR beta V gene segment behaved as functional or pseudogenic, an earlier analysis of some 600 of the donors relied on high-throughput TCR beta sequencing. HLA typing included class I and class II loci at four-digit resolution. About five DR-DQ haplotypes were treated as single units for association and clustering because of strong linkage in the cohort. Donor age, sex, ethnicity and CMV serostatus were compiled alongside the repertoire data. Among over 350 genotyped donors of the cohort, an average of 235,054 unique TCR beta nucleotide sequences were sequenced per donor, roughly a sixth of them non-productive. The number of typed donors differed by locus: about 629-630 for A, B, C, DRB1 and DQB1; approximately 520 for DQA1; 606 for DPA1; and around 450 for DPB1. All discovery cohort repertoires had been generated using a single sequencing platform. To predict cytomegalovirus infection status, the study combined high-throughput TCR immunosequencing, statistical association of individual TCRs with disease status, and machine learning.

The cohort comprised under 700 healthy bone marrow donors. All cohort members were sampled while nominally healthy, although unrecorded immune exposures were likely present. The donor tested CMV seronegative, placing the donor among the 350 to 400 seronegative members of the cohort. Every donor gave a peripheral blood sample, and the peripheral blood mononuclear cells from that sample were used for TCR beta sequencing. Genomic DNA extraction from the blood cell samples was performed with the Qiagen DNeasy Blood Extraction Kit. On the study overall, not on this receptor specifically: Correlated functional status among segregating V segments might be attributable to linkage disequilibrium, but an unknown experimental factor could not be ruled out. In a later analysis, TCR association rates were found to vary across HLA loci, with the most associated TCRs seen for DRB1 alleles and the fewest for HLA-C alleles. A group of highly shared sequence variants was considered likely to be a technical artifact of the sequencing pipeline. For the cohort, immune exposure information was limited to CMV serostatus. A total of 150 to 200 TCR beta chains were listed by the study as associated with cytomegalovirus. Most CMV-associated TCR beta chains appeared to be HLA-restricted in a later analysis, and the HLA associations seemed to be driven largely by CMV exposure. In an earlier analysis of about 550 of the donors, most TCR beta V segments were observed in productive rearrangements about 90% or about 30% of the time, broadly matching IMGT annotations. The authors suggested that the approach could potentially be extended to other disease states and immunological phenotypes. Most TCR sequences were seen in very few donors, while some public TCRs were found in many individuals. Some IMGT-functional V segments, including TRBV6-2 and TRBV6-3, could not be distinguished by the 87-base-pair reads and were therefore excluded. In a later analysis, HLA-associated TCR beta chains were found to be more clonally expanded and to have lower generation probabilities than equally common non-associated chains. At a false discovery rate of 0.05, a later analysis linked about 16,000 TCR beta sequences to specific HLA alleles. When HLA alleles, especially DR and DQ, strongly co-occurred, attributing TCR associations to individual alleles was difficult. Compared with the approximately 700-donor mean, donors in an Asian-associated ancestry cluster had fewer N-insertions in productive TCRs, according to a later genetic analysis. Because counts were too low, about 18 rarely observed V segments, including chromosome 9 orphons, were left out of the earlier analysis of about 500 of the donors. Only TCR beta chains were sequenced in this cohort, and the absence of alpha or paired-chain data limited detectable features. In a later genetic analysis, a missense DCLRE1C variant was associated with V-gene and J-gene trimming of TCR beta chains, and the association was replicated in an independent cohort. In both the original and validation cohorts, the classifier was reported to diagnose cytomegalovirus status with high specificity and sensitivity. Because some donors lacked HLA typing at each locus, the association tests relied only on the typed subset. A further reported finding was that TCR beta sequences accurately predicted the HLA-A and HLA-B alleles for most subjects in the first cohort. According to a later analysis, parvovirus B19, influenza, CMV and Epstein-Barr virus appeared linked to several top co-occurrence clusters. In vitro tests confirmed that three of the cytomegalovirus-associated TCR beta chains recognize cytomegalovirus antigens. Sequencing depth was assumed to be roughly uniform across donors in the presence/absence analyses, though that assumption may not hold.

Remarks on this clone: Its antigen remains unidentified. Base qualities were left out, and no much larger clone turns up one base away.

Receptors were amplified or captured by the immunoSEQ multiplex PCR assay. For the multiplex PCR, a mixture combining 60 forward primers for TCR Vbeta segments and 13 reverse primers for TCR Jbeta segments was used. Amplification of the CDR3 region of rearranged TCR beta genes was performed with a multiplex PCR assay on genomic DNA. The Illumina HiSeq System was used to sequence the amplified TCR beta libraries as 87-base-pair reads. The published analysis was carried out like this. In a later analysis, some 80 million unique TCR beta chains were counted across the 666 repertoires, and some 10 million of these chains were shared by at least two donors. To remove PCR and sequencing errors, raw reads were error-corrected and collapsed into unique sequences using a nearest-neighbor algorithm that merged closely related sequences. To assign V, D and J gene segments, CDR3 sequences were aligned to IMGT reference sequences. Each retained sequence needed at least a six-nucleotide match to both a V gene segment and a J gene segment. A rearrangement counted as productive if the CDR3 had no stop codons and remained in frame with V and J, and every other rearrangement counted as non-productive. CDR3 was defined by IMGT convention, running from the second conserved V-encoded cysteine to the conserved J-encoded phenylalanine. In an earlier analysis of more than 550 of the donors, sequences lacking an unambiguous match to a single V gene segment were excluded. An earlier analysis of roughly 590 of the donors called V segments functional above 56.7% productive rearrangements and segregating when the between-donor standard deviation exceeded 5%. A statistical classification framework was built to diagnose cytomegalovirus status from the catalog of TCR beta chain sequences. In a later analysis, TCR nucleotide sequences were compared against IMGT/GENE-DB human TR gene sequences so that V and J genes could be assigned. Using the TCRdist pipeline, a later analysis assigned CDR3 sequences along with most-parsimonious VDJ recombination scenarios. In a later analysis, each TCR beta chain was defined by its CDR3 amino acid sequence together with its V-gene family, and reads lacking a unique V-gene family were excluded. As a way to deal with suspected cross-contamination and a sequencing artifact, a later analysis dropped hundreds of nucleotide sequences that were highly shared and had low generation probability. A later analysis calculated a clonal expansion index for each public chain from normalized within-repertoire ranks of inferred template counts. A later analysis computed generation probabilities with a VDJ recombination model fitted to out-of-frame rearrangements, and checked the results against IGoR. A later analysis scored TCR-TCR, TCR-HLA and TCR-CMV co-occurrence with hypergeometric tests, applying a repertoire-size bias correction to TCR pairs. A later analysis estimated false discovery rates by permuting HLA or CMV assignments 20 times. In a later analysis, co-occurring TCRs were grouped using DBSCAN, and TCRdist sequence similarity was added for clustering within HLA-allele-positive subsets. Repertoires with fewer than 30,000 or more than 120,000 public chains were left out of co-occurrence clustering, as were about 5 repertoires with anomalous nucleotide sharing. The immuneACCESS repertoire file appears here via TCRdb, limited to in-frame rearrangements. These files lack a portion of the clones; in checked studies, under half of the deficit traces to unresolved V genes, and the cause of the others is not known. That table supplies the V and J calls and clone size; D and trimming were determined from the DNA. The sample table records about 130,000 clones; roughly 79% of these occur just once. The leading ten clones occupy around 1.5% of the sample.

V is reduced by 0 bases and J by 5 bases, leaving a spacing of 9 bases between them. The germline V gene supplies CDR1 SGHRS and CDR2 YFSETQ. Spanning cysteine to phenylalanine, the CDR3 consists of 14 amino acids. The read is trimmed to its CDR3 DNA, 42 bases read in frame from base 1. Sequenced input: PBMCs. This TCR was recovered from a woman between 18 and 29 years old in good health and CMV-seronegative. Rearrangement joined TRBV5-1 to TRBJ1-5; the D gene cannot be named for sure. The CDR3 region has the sequence CASSLDSRDQPQHF. The DNA sequence is given as TGCGCCAGCAGCTTGGACAGTCGTGATCAGCCCCAGCATTTT. Beyond the CDR3, the reference TRBV5-1 and TRBJ1-5 genes provide the residues; the full variable domain reads: KAGVTQTPRYLIKTRGQQVTLSCSPISGHRSVSWYQQTPGQGLQFLFEYFSETQRNKGNFPGRFSGRQFSNSRSEMNVSTLELGDSALYLCASSLDSRDQPQHFGDGTRLSIL.